A selection of T cell receptor beta chains follows, all from one sample in a study of shared clonotypes between healthy human individuals. TCRdb's copy holds only in-frame clones and misses some; the assay was immunoSEQ multiplex PCR. The sample comprises some 660,000 clones, roughly 72% of which are singletons, and around 2% rests with the top ten. The sample consisted of memory CD4+ T cells sorted from blood. The source is a woman under 40 in good health. The CDR3 runs from the conserved cysteine through the conserved F or W. D genes are given only for firm matches. Clone size is stated in some rows and not others, as once, few, many or a class when expanded.

TRBD1,TRBJ1-1,many,TRBV7-8,TGTGCCAGCAGCTTAGCCCCGGACAGGGGGCCGAACACTGAAGCTTTCTTT,CASSLAPDRGPNTEAFF
.,TRBJ2-3,.,TRBV4-1,TGCGCCAGCAGCCAAGGTATTCTGGGCACAGATACGCAGTATTTT,CASSQGILGTDTQYF
TRBD1,TRBJ1-1,.,TRBV29-1,TGCAGCGTCTACAGGGGAGACACTGAAGCTTTCTTT,CSVYRGDTEAFF
.,TRBJ1-1,.,TRBV7-2,TGTGCCAGCAGCTTAAGTGAGAACACTGAAGCTTTCTTT,CASSLSENTEAFF
.,TRBJ2-2,few,TRBV5-4,TGTGCCAGCAGCTTGGATGTGAGAAGGACACTCGGCGGGGAGCTGTTTTTT,CASSLDVRRTLGGELFF
TRBD1,TRBJ1-2,.,TRBV6-6,TGTGCCAGCAGTTACCTACTATTACAGGGGGACTATGGCTACACCTTC,CASSYLLLQGDYGYTF
.,TRBJ2-1,.,TRBV2,TGTGCCAGCAGTGGAGATAGCCATGAGCAGTTCTTC,CASSGDSHEQFF
.,TRBJ2-1,few,TRBV4-1,TGCGCCAGCAGCCAAGTGCGTTCGGCTGGTGAGCAGTTCTTC,CASSQVRSAGEQFF
.,TRBJ2-1,.,TRBV18,TGTGCCAGCTCACCAAGCATTGAAGATGAGCAGTTCTTC,CASSPSIEDEQFF
.,TRBJ1-1,few,TRBV28,TGTGCCAGCAGTTCCGCCCAGGCCGACACTGAAGCTTTCTTT,CASSSAQADTEAFF
.,TRBJ2-6,.,TRBV2,TGTGCCTCCCGTCCTTACGGGGCCAACGTCCTGACTTTC,CASRPYGANVLTF
TRBD1,TRBJ2-7,few,TRBV15,TGTGCCACCAGCAAGGGGGCTAGCTACGAGCAGTACTTC,CATSKGASYEQYF
TRBD2,TRBJ2-4,.,TRBV7-8,TGTGCCAGCAGCTTAGCGAGTAGCGGGGCGGGAAACATTCAGTACTTC,CASSLASSGAGNIQYF
.,TRBJ1-2,.,TRBV19,TGTGCCAGTAGTATCTGGGAGGGAACCCCTAACTATGGCTACACCTTC,CASSIWEGTPNYGYTF
TRBD2,TRBJ2-2,.,TRBV5-5,TGTGCCAGCAGCACAAGACCGGGACTAGCGGGAGGAAGGGGGGAGCTGTTTTTT,CASSTRPGLAGGRGELFF
TRBD1,TRBJ2-6,.,TRBV11-3,TGTGCCAGCAGTCCGGGACAGGGAGCCTCTGGGGCCAACGTCCTGACTTTC,CASSPGQGASGANVLTF
.,TRBJ2-5,few,TRBV21-1,TGTGCCAGCAGCAAAGCTCAGGGAATGGAGACCCAGTACTTC,CASSKAQGMETQYF
.,TRBJ2-1,.,TRBV7-9,TGTGCCAGCAGCTCCTCGGGGACTCTCTTGGGGAATGAGCAGTTCTTC,CASSSSGTLLGNEQFF
.,TRBJ2-3,.,TRBV19,TGTGCCAGTAGTGTGGGGGGCCGAGCAGATACGCAGTATTTT,CASSVGGRADTQYF
.,TRBJ2-7,.,TRBV9,TGTGCCAGCAGCGCAGGGGTCGCCCTACCCTACGAGCAGTACTTC,CASSAGVALPYEQYF
.,TRBJ2-6,.,TRBV27,TGTGCCAGCAGTTTTTGGGGCGCCGGGGCCAACGTCCTGACTTTC,CASSFWGAGANVLTF
.,TRBJ2-7,few,TRBV11-2,TGTGCCAGCAGCTTAGCGGGAGTTACCTACGAGCAGTACTTC,CASSLAGVTYEQYF
.,TRBJ2-7,.,TRBV28,TGTGCCAGCAGTTTATTTATCCGGTCCAGGTCCAGGGGCCCCTACGAGCAGTACTTC,CASSLFIRSRSRGPYEQYF
.,TRBJ1-1,.,TRBV6-5,TGTGCCAGCAAAGGCAGGGGCCGGTTGGCTGAAGCTTTCTTT,CASKGRGRLAEAFF
.,TRBJ2-3,.,TRBV29-1,TGCAGCGTCCGGCCCGGCTTTGGAACAGATACGCAGTATTTT,CSVRPGFGTDTQYF
.,TRBJ1-1,.,TRBV28,TGTGCCAGCAGTCCCCCCCCGGGACCCGAAGCTTTCTTT,CASSPPPGPEAFF
TRBD2,TRBJ2-3,.,TRBV11-2,TGTGCCAGCAGCTTAAGGGCTAGCGGGAGTACGGATACGCAGTATTTT,CASSLRASGSTDTQYF
TRBD2,TRBJ2-2,.,TRBV10-2,TGCGCCAGCAGCATCGGGGGAGGGGCCGGGGAGCTGTTTTTT,CASSIGGGAGELFF
.,TRBJ2-3,.,TRBV28,TGTGCCAGCAGTTCCAAGATGGGTACAGATACGCAGTATTTT,CASSSKMGTDTQYF
TRBD1,TRBJ2-4,.,TRBV7-9,TGTGCCAGCAGCGGCCGCGACAGGGGGGACATTCAGTACTTC,CASSGRDRGDIQYF
.,TRBJ1-2,.,TRBV5-1,TGCGCCAGCAGCTTGTCGGATAACTATGGCTACACCTTC,CASSLSDNYGYTF
.,TRBJ2-7,.,TRBV29-1,TGCAGCGTTGAGAAGGGAAACGAGCAGTACTTC,CSVEKGNEQYF
.,TRBJ2-2,once,TRBV19,TGTGCCAGTAGTCTGGTCGGGGAGCTGTTTTTT,CASSLVGELFF
.,TRBJ2-1,.,TRBV6-5,TGTGCCAGCACCAGGGACGCCTACAATGAGCAGTTCTTC,CASTRDAYNEQFF
TRBD1,TRBJ1-2,.,TRBV6-6,TGTGCCAGCAGTTACTCGACAGGGATTGAGGGCTACACCTTC,CASSYSTGIEGYTF
.,TRBJ2-7,.,TRBV5-4,TGTGCCAGCAGTTTCCGTACCGGGGGCTCCTACGAGCAGTACTTC,CASSFRTGGSYEQYF
.,TRBJ2-4,.,TRBV7-8,TGTGCCAGCGCTAACGATTCGAGGAAAAACATTCAGTACTTC,CASANDSRKNIQYF
.,TRBJ1-2,.,TRBV18,TGTGCCAGCTCACCAATGAGGGATGGCTACACCTTC,CASSPMRDGYTF
.,TRBJ2-1,.,TRBV9,TGTGCCAGCAGCGTAGAGCCCCCCGGGACTCTATTGGATGAGCAGTTCTTC,CASSVEPPGTLLDEQFF
.,TRBJ2-1,.,TRBV4-1,TGCGCCAGCAGCCAAGATGAGAGGTCAGTATACAATGAGCAGTTCTTC,CASSQDERSVYNEQFF
.,TRBJ2-7,.,TRBV7-9,TGTGCCAGCAGCTTAAAGAAATATCCATCCTACGAGCAGTACTTC,CASSLKKYPSYEQYF